Below are 10 T cell receptor beta chains sequenced from a single sample in a study of T cell repertoires in cytomegalovirus infection. Which antigens these TCRs recognize remains unknown. One entry per CDR3 protein, called by TCRdb with MiXCR from the reads. The sample carries about 920,000 distinct CDR3 sequences, approximately 31% recorded once. Material: cultured CD8+ T cells from PBMCs, obtained from culture after CMV antigen stimulation. These receptors were collected from a human donor in good health (CMV status not recorded). Some clones in this sample may be carry-over from other donors' samples.

This clonotype was detected ten times or more. This chain links TRBV7-2 with TRBJ1-2; maybe TRBD1 (6 bases). This CDR3 region has 17 residues. Trimming pared 2 bases from V and 4 bases from J, leaving 20 bases between. Germline V lookup: CDR1 SGHTA, CDR2 FQGNSA. In DNA, the CDR3 is TGTGCCAGCAGCTTACCTCTCTGGACAGCCGAGTTCTATGGCTACACCTTC. As protein: CASSLPLWTAEFYGYTF.

The genes are TRBV7-6 and TRBJ2-7, with no clear D. This CDR3 comprises 14 residues. The germline V gene has CDR1 SGHVS and CDR2 FNYEAQ. Deletions cut 3 bases from V and 8 bases from J, with 17 bases between. This CDR3 is CASSLAGIPHKQYV. The CDR3 DNA sequence: TGTGCCAGCAGCTTGGCTGGGATCCCTCACAAGCAGTACGTC.

The chain recombines TRBV6-1 with TRBJ2-5, with D perhaps matching TRBD1 (5 bases). V was trimmed by 3 bases and J by 5 bases, leaving 13 bases between them. The germline V gene encodes CDR1 MNHNS and CDR2 SASEGT. This CDR3 spans 14 amino acids. CDR3 residues: CASSEGRVSETQYF. CDR3 DNA: TGTGCCAGCAGTGAGGGCAGGGTCAGCGAGACCCAGTACTTC.

The V call is TRBV29-1, the J call TRBJ1-2; D is undetermined. The CDR3 runs to 13 residues. Germline V gene data show CDR1 as SQVTM and CDR2 as ANQGSEA. Trimming cost V 2 bases and J 4 bases, with 11 bases left between them. The CDR3 DNA follows: TGCAGCGTTGAAATCCGGGGTTCCTATGGCTACACCTTC. It yields the protein CSVEIRGSYGYTF.

V usage is TRBV6-2 or TRBV6-3 and J usage is TRBJ2-7; D possibly corresponds to TRBD1 (5 bases). The length of the CDR3 is 13 residues. Trimming removed 2 bases at V and 3 bases at J, with 8 bases between. CDR1 and CDR2 from the germline V gene are MNHEY and SVGEGT. CDR3 sequence (DNA): TGTGCCAGCAGTTACGGGGCAGTCTACGAGCAGTACGTC. It codes for CASSYGAVYEQYV.

The chain carries TRBV28 and TRBJ2-5, with TRBD1 identical over 7 bases. The germline CDR1 and CDR2 sequences are MDHEN and SYDVKM. V was pared by 3 bases and J by 6 bases, with 13 bases of the junction left unmatched. CDR3 length: 16 residues. Here the CDR3 DNA reads TGTGCCAGCAGTTTGGCAGGGGGTTCTTTTTCGCAGACCCAGTACTTC. This codes for CASSLAGGSFSQTQYF.

This chain uses TRBV6-6 with TRBJ2-1; D remains unclear. This CDR3 comprises 15 residues. V was trimmed by 4 bases and J by 3 bases, leaving 13 bases between them. Germline lookup yields CDR1 MNHNY and CDR2 SVGAGI (reference sequence). This chain's CDR3 is CASSCSERGYNEQFF. The CDR3, as DNA: TGTGCCAGCAGTTGCTCAGAGCGTGGCTACAATGAGCAGTTCTTC.

Notes on this clonotype: A much larger clone differs from this one at a single base, so this may be a read error. This chain connects TRBV7-6 to TRBJ1-1; D is unresolved. The CDR3 spans 16 residues. Germline CDR1 and CDR2: SGHVS and FNYEAQ. CDR3 nucleotides: TGTGCCAGCAGCTTAGAGGCGGGAGCTGTCAACACTGAATCTTTCTTT. It codes for CASSLEAGAVNTESFF.

A few counts support this clonotype. The chain has TRBV12-3 or TRBV12-4 and TRBJ2-4, with TRBD1 matching over 7 bases. V lost 6 bases to trimming and J lost 4 bases; unmatched junction nucleotides: 9. This CDR3 is 15 amino acids long. This CDR3 is CASRSLGTEKNIQYF. CDR3 in DNA: TGTGCCAGCAGATCCCTAGGGACAGAAAAAAACATTCAGTACTTC.

The chain carries TRBV15 and TRBJ1-5, with D possibly TRBD1 on 6 matching bases. Looked up from germline, CDR1 is LNHNV and CDR2 is YYDKDF (reference sequence). Trimming left V 5 bases short and J 4 bases short, with 12 bases between. This CDR3 is 14 amino acids long. Written as DNA, the CDR3 is TGTGCCACCAGCCCGGACAGCGAGAATCAGCCCCAGCATTTT. It specifies CATSPDSENQPQHF.